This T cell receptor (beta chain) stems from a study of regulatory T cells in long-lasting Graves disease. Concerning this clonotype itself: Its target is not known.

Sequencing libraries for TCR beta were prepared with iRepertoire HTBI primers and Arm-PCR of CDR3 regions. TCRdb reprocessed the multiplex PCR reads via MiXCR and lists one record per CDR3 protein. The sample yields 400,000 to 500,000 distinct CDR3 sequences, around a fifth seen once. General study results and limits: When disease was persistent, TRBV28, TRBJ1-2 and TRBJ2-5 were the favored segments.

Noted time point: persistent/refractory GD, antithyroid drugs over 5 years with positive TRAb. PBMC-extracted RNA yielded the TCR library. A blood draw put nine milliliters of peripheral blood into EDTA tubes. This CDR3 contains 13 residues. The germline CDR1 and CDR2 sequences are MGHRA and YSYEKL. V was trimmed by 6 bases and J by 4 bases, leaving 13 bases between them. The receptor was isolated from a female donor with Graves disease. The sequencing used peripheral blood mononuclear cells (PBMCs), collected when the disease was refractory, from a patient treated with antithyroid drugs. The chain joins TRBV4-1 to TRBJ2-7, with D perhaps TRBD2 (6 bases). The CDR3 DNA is TGCGCCAGCAGGGCTATAGGGAGGTACGAGCAGTACTTC. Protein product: CASRAIGRYEQYF.